This T cell receptor beta chain derives from a study of CD8+ T cells in alopecia areata. Sequencing relied on a cDNA template that was reverse transcribed from extracted RNA. The assay was immunoSEQ multiplex PCR, and TCRdb's table has in-frame clones only and misses some. The sample holds 100,000 or so clones, roughly 60% seen once. Treatment indicated: oral pan-JAK inhibitor, 5-10 mg twice daily. The junction had 3 bases not matched to a gene; V was cut back by 5 bases and J by 5 bases. CDR1 is SQVTM and CDR2 is ANQGSEA in the germline V gene. The CDR3 covers 13 residues. This clone is a singleton in its sample.

This sequence was found in a human donor with alopecia areata. The chain links TRBV29-1 to TRBJ2-1, with 10 bases matching TRBD1. The sample in question was CD8+ T cells sorted from blood, obtained between weeks 55 and 70, from a patient treated with tofacitinib. The CDR3 coding sequence is TGCAGCGTTTGGACAGGGGGAGACAATGAGCAGTTCTTC. It is translated as CSVWTGGDNEQFF.